The clone carrying this T cell receptor (beta chain) has just a few counts. Using unique molecular identifiers, the investigators prepared the TCRbeta library. TCRdb reprocessed the PCR reads via MiXCR and lists one record per CDR3 protein. The table has approximately 400,000 distinct CDR3 sequences, approximately 10% seen once. The CDR3 spans 13 residues. Trimming stripped 4 bases from V and 7 bases from J, with 13 bases between. The data belong to a study of T-cell reconstitution after alpha-beta-depleted transplantation in children. This chain links TRBV12-3 or TRBV12-4 with TRBJ2-5; D may be TRBD1 (6 bases). Sequences were derived from PBMCs from the stem cell graft donor, sampled from the stem cell graft. The clonotype comes from a human donor who donated a stem cell graft to a child with acute myeloid leukemia. The CDR3 DNA reads TGTGCCAGCAGTTCACAGGGCCCGCGGACCCAGTACTTC. It is translated as CASSSQGPRTQYF.